These T cell receptor beta chains were read from a single sample in a study of shared clonotypes between healthy human individuals. Assay used: immunoSEQ multiplex PCR; TCRdb lists only in-frame clones, some missing. This table has roughly 1,100,000 clones, about 70% appearing once. The specimen sequenced was memory CD4+ T cells sorted from blood. The source of these receptors is a man between 18 and 35 years old in good health. Both conserved end residues are part of each CDR3. D genes are given only for firm matches. Clone sizes are given selectively: once, few, many, or a class where the clone is expanded.

NA,TRBJ2-2,few,TRBV30,TGTGCCTTCCCGAAACCGAACACCGGGGAGCTGTTTTTT,CAFPKPNTGELFF
NA,TRBJ1-4,few,TRBV7-9,TGTGCCAGCAGCTTTGGGGCAGGGGATAATGAAAAACTGTTTTTT,CASSFGAGDNEKLFF
TRBD1,TRBJ1-1,NA,TRBV11-3,TGTGCCAGCAGATATCCGACAGGGAACTATCTGACTGAAGCTTTCTTT,CASRYPTGNYLTEAFF
NA,TRBJ1-1,NA,TRBV27,TGTGCCAGCAGCCTCTGGGACGACCAGGAAGCTTTCTTT,CASSLWDDQEAFF
TRBD1,TRBJ2-5,once,TRBV28,TGTGCCAGCAGTTCACCCGGGACAGGGTACCAAGAGACCCAGTACTTC,CASSSPGTGYQETQYF
NA,TRBJ2-5,NA,TRBV7-9,TGTGCCAGCAGCGGTTGGGGAAAAGAGACCCAGTACTTC,CASSGWGKETQYF
TRBD1,TRBJ1-2,few,TRBV30,TGTGCCTGGAGTGGCCCTACAGGGGCCGGTGGCTACACCTTC,CAWSGPTGAGGYTF
TRBD2,TRBJ2-1,few,TRBV5-1,TGCGCCAGCAGCAAGACTAGCGGCACATACAATGAGCAGTTCTTC,CASSKTSGTYNEQFF
TRBD1,TRBJ1-1,NA,TRBV6-6,TGTGCCAGCAGTTACTTTCCAGGGGGCACTGAAGCTTTCTTT,CASSYFPGGTEAFF
TRBD2,TRBJ2-1,NA,TRBV29-1,TGCAGCTTCGTAGCGGGAGATGGCTACAATGAGCAGTTCTTC,CSFVAGDGYNEQFF
NA,TRBJ2-5,NA,TRBV6-1,TGTGCCAGCAGTGAAGGGGGCAGCCGGGTGGAGACCCAGTACTTC,CASSEGGSRVETQYF
NA,TRBJ1-4,NA,TRBV6-6,TGTGCCAGCAGTGCTTCCGGGCCTAAGAATGAAAAACTGTTTTTT,CASSASGPKNEKLFF
NA,TRBJ1-1,NA,TRBV19,TGTGCCAGTAGTATAGGGAGAACTGAAGCTTTCTTT,CASSIGRTEAFF
NA,TRBJ2-1,NA,TRBV9,TGTGCCAGCAGCGTAGAGGCGATTTGGGGTCTTGAGCAGTTCTTC,CASSVEAIWGLEQFF
TRBD2,TRBJ2-3,NA,TRBV30,TGTGCCTGGAGGTGGAGCGGGGGCCAAGATACGCAGTATTTT,CAWRWSGGQDTQYF
TRBD1,TRBJ2-7,NA,TRBV7-7,TGTGCTAGCAGCCCGACAGGGAGCTACGAGCAGTACTTC,CASSPTGSYEQYF
NA,TRBJ1-1,few,TRBV29-1,TGCAGCGTGCGAATGGCACAGAACACTGAAGCTTTCTTT,CSVRMAQNTEAFF
NA,TRBJ1-2,few,TRBV30,TGTGCCTGGAGTGTACGCGTCGGGGACTATGGCTACACCTTC,CAWSVRVGDYGYTF
NA,TRBJ2-5,NA,TRBV5-1,TGCGCCAGCAGCTTGGGGGCCGGGGCCCCAGAGACCCAGTACTTC,CASSLGAGAPETQYF
NA,TRBJ2-6,NA,TRBV7-9,TGTGCCAGCAGCCGAAGGGGGTCCTCTGGGGCCAACGTCCTGACTTTC,CASSRRGSSGANVLTF
TRBD2,TRBJ2-3,NA,TRBV11-1,TGTGCCAGCAGCTTAGGGAGCGGGGGCACAGATACGCAGTATTTT,CASSLGSGGTDTQYF
TRBD2,TRBJ2-3,NA,TRBV5-1,TGCGCCAGCAGCTGGCGCGGGGGGGCATCAGATACGCAGTATTTT,CASSWRGGASDTQYF
NA,TRBJ2-7,NA,TRBV6-6,TGTGCCAGCAGTCTAAGGGCCGTTTTTTACGAGCAGTACTTC,CASSLRAVFYEQYF
TRBD2,TRBJ2-7,NA,TRBV7-8,TGTGCCAGCAGCTTAGGGGGCGGGAGGGTACGTAACGAGCAGTACTTC,CASSLGGGRVRNEQYF
TRBD1,TRBJ2-5,NA,TRBV19,TGTGCCAGTTCGACAGGGGCGCGAGAGACCCAGTACTTC,CASSTGARETQYF
TRBD2,TRBJ2-1,few,TRBV7-2,TGTGCCAGCAGCCCCGCTAGCGGGAGGATCAATGAGCAGTTCTTC,CASSPASGRINEQFF
NA,TRBJ2-3,NA,TRBV7-9,TGTGCCAGCAGCAGTACTAGCAGAGTCACAGATACGCAGTATTTT,CASSSTSRVTDTQYF
TRBD1,TRBJ1-3,NA,TRBV5-1,TGCGCCAGCAGAACCACAGGGGACGGAAACACCATATATTTT,CASRTTGDGNTIYF
NA,TRBJ2-1,NA,TRBV6-5,TGTGCCAGCAGTTACGACGGCTCAGGGGTGGGGCAGTTCTTC,CASSYDGSGVGQFF